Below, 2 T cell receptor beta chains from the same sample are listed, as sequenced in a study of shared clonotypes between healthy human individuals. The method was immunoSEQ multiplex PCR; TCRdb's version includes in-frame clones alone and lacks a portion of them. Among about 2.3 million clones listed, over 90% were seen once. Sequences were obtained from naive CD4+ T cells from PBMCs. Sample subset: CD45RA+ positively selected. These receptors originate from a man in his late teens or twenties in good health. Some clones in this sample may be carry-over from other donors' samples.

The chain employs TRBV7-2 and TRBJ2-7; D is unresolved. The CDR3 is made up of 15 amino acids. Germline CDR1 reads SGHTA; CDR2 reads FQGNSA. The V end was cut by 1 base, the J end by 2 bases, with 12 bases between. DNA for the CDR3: TGTGCCAGCAGCTTAGTGGCCGGTAGGGCCTACGAGCAGTACTTC. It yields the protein CASSLVAGRAYEQYF.

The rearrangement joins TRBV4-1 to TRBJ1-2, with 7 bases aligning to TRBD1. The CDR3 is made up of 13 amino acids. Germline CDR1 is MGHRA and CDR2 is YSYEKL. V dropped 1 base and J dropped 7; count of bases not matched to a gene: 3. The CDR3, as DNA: TGCGCCAGCAGCCAAGGGACAGGACGTGGCTACACCTTC. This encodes CASSQGTGRGYTF.